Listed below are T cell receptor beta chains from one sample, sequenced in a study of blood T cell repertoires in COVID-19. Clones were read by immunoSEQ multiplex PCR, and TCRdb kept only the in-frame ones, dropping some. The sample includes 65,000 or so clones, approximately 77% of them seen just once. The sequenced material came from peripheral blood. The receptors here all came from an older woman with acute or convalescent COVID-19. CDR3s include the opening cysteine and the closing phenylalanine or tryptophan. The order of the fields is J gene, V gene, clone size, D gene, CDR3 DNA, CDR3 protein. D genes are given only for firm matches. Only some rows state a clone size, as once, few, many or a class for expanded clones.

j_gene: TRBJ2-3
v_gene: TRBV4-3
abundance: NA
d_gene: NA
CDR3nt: TGCGCCAGCAGCCAAGTCCAGGGCAGGGCAGATACGCAGTATTTT
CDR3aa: CASSQVQGRADTQYF

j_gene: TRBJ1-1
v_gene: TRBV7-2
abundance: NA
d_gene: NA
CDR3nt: TGTGCCAGCAGCTTAGACAGAGTGAACACTGAAGCTTTCTTT
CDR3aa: CASSLDRVNTEAFF

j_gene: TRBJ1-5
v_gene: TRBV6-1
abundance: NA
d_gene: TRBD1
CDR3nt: TGTGCCAGCAGTGAGGTGGGACAGGGGTCCCAGCCCCAGCATTTT
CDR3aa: CASSEVGQGSQPQHF

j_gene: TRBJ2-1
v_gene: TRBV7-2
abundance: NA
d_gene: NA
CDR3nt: TGTGCCAGCACCCCATTCAGCTCCTACAATGAGCAGTTCTTC
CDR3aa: CASTPFSSYNEQFF

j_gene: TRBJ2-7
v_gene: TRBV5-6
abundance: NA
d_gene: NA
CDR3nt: TGTGCCAGCAGCTTGCCGGCTACGGGCGAGCAGTACTTC
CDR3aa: CASSLPATGEQYF

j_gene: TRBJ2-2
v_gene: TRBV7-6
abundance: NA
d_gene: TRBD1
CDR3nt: TGTGCCAGCAGCAGACAGGGGGCCGCCGGGGAGCTGTTTTTT
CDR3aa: CASSRQGAAGELFF

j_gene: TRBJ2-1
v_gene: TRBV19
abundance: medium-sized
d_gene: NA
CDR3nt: TGTGCCAGTAGTAAAACGTCGACAGGTGAGCAGTTCTTC
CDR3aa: CASSKTSTGEQFF

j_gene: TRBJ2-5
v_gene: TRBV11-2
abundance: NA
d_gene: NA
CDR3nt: TGTGCCAGCAGCGCCCATCCGCGGTCGGGGCAAGAGACCCAGTACTTC
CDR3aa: CASSAHPRSGQETQYF

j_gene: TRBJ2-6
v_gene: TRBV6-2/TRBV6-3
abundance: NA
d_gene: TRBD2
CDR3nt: TGTGCCAGCAGCAGAATAGCGGGAGCTTTTGGGGCCAACGTCCTGACTTTC
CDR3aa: CASSRIAGAFGANVLTF

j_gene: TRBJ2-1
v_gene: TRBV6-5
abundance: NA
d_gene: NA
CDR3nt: TGTGCCAGCAGCCCCCAGCGGATCTCCTACAATGAGCAGTTCTTC
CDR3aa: CASSPQRISYNEQFF

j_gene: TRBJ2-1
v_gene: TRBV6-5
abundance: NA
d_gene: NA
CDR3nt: TGTGCCAGCGCTGTCGGGTTTGTGCAGTTCTTC
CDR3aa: CASAVGFVQFF

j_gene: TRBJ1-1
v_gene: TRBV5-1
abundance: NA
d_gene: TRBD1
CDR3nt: TGCGCCAGCAGCTTGGGGGACAGGGGAACTGAAGCTTTCTTT
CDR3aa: CASSLGDRGTEAFF

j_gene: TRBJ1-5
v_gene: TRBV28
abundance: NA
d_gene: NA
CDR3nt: TGTGCCAGCAGTTTGTTGTCACGTCGGGATCAGCCCCAGCATTTT
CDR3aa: CASSLLSRRDQPQHF

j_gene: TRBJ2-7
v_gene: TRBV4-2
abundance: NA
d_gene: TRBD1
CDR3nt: TGTGCCAGCAGCCAAGAACGAAACTCCCTGGCGGGGACAGGGGGCCACGAGCAGTACTTC
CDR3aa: CASSQERNSLAGTGGHEQYF

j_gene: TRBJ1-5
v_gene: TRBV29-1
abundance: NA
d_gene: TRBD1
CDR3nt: TGCAGCGTTGGACAGGGCGGCCAACAGCCCCAGCATTTT
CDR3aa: CSVGQGGQQPQHF

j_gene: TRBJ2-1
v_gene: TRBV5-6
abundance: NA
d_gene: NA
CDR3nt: TGTGCCAGCAGCTCACCGACAAGTTACAATGAGCAGTTCTTC
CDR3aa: CASSSPTSYNEQFF

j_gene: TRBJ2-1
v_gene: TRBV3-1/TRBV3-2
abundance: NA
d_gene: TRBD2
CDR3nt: TGTGCCAGCAGCCAAGGGGCCAGCGGGGCCTGGAATGAGCAGTTCTTC
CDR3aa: CASSQGASGAWNEQFF

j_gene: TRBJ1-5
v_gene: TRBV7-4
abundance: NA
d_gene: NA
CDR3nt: TGTGCCAGCAGCTTGTCCAACACCTCCAGGGCCCAGCATTTT
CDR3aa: CASSLSNTSRAQHF

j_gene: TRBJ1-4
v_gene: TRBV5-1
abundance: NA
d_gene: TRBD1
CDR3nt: TGCGCCAGCAGCTTGGCCTCCTTCCGCCGCAGGGGGGATGAAAAACTGTTTTTT
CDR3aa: CASSLASFRRRGDEKLFF

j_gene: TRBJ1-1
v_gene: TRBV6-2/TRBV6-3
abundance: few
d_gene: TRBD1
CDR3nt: TGTGCCAGCAGTTACTCCGGGACAGTGAACACTGAAGCTTTCTTT
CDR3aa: CASSYSGTVNTEAFF

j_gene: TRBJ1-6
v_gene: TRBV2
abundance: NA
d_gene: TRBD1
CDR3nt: TGTGCCAGCAGGGGTGAAGGTCAGGGGGCCGGTTCACCCCTCCACTTT
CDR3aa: CASRGEGQGAGSPLHF

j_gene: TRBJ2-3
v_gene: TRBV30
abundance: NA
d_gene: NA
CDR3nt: TGTGCCTGGAGTGTAAGCGCAGATACGCAGTATTTT
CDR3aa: CAWSVSADTQYF

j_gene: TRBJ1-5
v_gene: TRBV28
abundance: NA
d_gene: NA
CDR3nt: TGTGCCAGCGCTGAGTTATTCGATCAGCCCCAGCATTTT
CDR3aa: CASAELFDQPQHF

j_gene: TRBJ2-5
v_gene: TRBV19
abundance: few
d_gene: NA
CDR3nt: TGTGCCAGTAGTGGGAACCGGGACACCCAAGAGACCCAGTACTTC
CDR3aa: CASSGNRDTQETQYF

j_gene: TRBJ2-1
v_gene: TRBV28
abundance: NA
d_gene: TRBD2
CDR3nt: TGTGCCAGCACCCCCCCCACTGGGCGGGAGAGGGGTGAGCAGTTCTTC
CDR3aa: CASTPPTGRERGEQFF

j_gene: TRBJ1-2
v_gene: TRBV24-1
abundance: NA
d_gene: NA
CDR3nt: TGTGCCACCAGTGATTTCTCTGATGGCTACACCTTC
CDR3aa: CATSDFSDGYTF

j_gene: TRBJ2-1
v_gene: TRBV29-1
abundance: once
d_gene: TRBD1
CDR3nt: TGCAGCGTCGACACGACAGGGGTAGACAATGAGCAGTTCTTC
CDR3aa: CSVDTTGVDNEQFF